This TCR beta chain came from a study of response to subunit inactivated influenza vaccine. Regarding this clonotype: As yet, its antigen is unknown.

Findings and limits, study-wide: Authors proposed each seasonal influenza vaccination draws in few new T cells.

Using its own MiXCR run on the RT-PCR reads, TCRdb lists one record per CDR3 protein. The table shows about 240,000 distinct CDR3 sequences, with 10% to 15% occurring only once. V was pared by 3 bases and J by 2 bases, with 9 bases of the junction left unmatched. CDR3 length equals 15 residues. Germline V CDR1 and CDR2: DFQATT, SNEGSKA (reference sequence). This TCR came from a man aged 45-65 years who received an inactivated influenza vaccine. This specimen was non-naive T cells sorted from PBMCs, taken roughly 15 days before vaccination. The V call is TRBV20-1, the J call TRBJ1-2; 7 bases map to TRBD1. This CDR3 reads CSARDRQGKNYGYTF. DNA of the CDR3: TGCAGTGCTAGGGACAGACAGGGAAAAAACTATGGCTACACCTTC.